This entry is about one T cell receptor (beta chain). What it binds is not known. Germline V gene sequence: CDR1 MNHEY, CDR2 SMNVEV (reference sequence). The CDR3 spans 14 residues. Trimming removed 6 bases from V and 6 bases from J; junction bases left unmatched: 10. This entry belongs to a study of cytomegalovirus exposure and HLA in healthy donors. The donors belonged to the roughly 110-subject validation cohort, separate from the approximately 700-subject first cohort. Clones were sequenced by immunoSEQ multiplex PCR, and TCRdb holds only the in-frame ones, with some missing. The repertoire holds about 120,000 clones, with about 91% as singletons. Overall study results and limits: Reports indicated that the classifier achieved high specificity and sensitivity in diagnosing cytomegalovirus status. The study put roughly 160 TCR beta chains on its list as cytomegalovirus-associated. Most TCR sequences proved rare, with some public TCRs found in many donors.

Material for sequencing was PBMCs. The TCR originated in a woman aged 18-29 years in good health and CMV-seronegative. J is TRBJ2-5 and V is TRBV27; 7 nucleotides match TRBD1. This CDR3 reads CASSNRDSVQTQYF. The CDR3 nucleotides read TGTGCCAGCAGCAACCGGGACAGCGTGCAGACCCAGTACTTC.